Listed below are T cell receptor beta chains from one sample, sequenced in a study of T cells in tumors after PD-1 blockade. Sequencing used immunoSEQ multiplex PCR; TCRdb keeps in-frame clones, though not all of them. Found here are tens of thousands of clones, approximately 79% of them singletons; the top ten hold roughly 4.7%. This sample comprised PBMCs, obtained after anti-PD-1 treatment. The receptors derive from a human donor with basal cell carcinoma. The CDR3 runs from the conserved cysteine through the conserved F or W. The D gene is left open where the match is weak.

D	J	V	CDR3
TRBD2	TRBJ2-1	TRBV18	CASSPTTGTSSNEQFF
TRBD1	TRBJ2-1	TRBV11-1	CASSLAQGGRGNEQFF
.	TRBJ1-2	TRBV12-3/TRBV12-4	CASRLTVNYGYTF
TRBD1	TRBJ1-5	TRBV5-1	CASSSTGDSNQPQHF
TRBD1	TRBJ1-1	TRBV6-5	CASNSGTGSTEAFF
.	TRBJ2-2	TRBV7-8	CASSLGAGELFF
TRBD1	TRBJ2-7	TRBV6-1	CASRPGQGGYEQYF
.	TRBJ2-7	TRBV10-1	CASMGRGYEQYF
TRBD1	TRBJ1-2	TRBV5-4	CASSFPGQGILGYTF
.	TRBJ2-3	TRBV29-1	CSVVFRASSTDTQYF
TRBD1	TRBJ2-7	TRBV12-3/TRBV12-4	CASRHQGVREQYF